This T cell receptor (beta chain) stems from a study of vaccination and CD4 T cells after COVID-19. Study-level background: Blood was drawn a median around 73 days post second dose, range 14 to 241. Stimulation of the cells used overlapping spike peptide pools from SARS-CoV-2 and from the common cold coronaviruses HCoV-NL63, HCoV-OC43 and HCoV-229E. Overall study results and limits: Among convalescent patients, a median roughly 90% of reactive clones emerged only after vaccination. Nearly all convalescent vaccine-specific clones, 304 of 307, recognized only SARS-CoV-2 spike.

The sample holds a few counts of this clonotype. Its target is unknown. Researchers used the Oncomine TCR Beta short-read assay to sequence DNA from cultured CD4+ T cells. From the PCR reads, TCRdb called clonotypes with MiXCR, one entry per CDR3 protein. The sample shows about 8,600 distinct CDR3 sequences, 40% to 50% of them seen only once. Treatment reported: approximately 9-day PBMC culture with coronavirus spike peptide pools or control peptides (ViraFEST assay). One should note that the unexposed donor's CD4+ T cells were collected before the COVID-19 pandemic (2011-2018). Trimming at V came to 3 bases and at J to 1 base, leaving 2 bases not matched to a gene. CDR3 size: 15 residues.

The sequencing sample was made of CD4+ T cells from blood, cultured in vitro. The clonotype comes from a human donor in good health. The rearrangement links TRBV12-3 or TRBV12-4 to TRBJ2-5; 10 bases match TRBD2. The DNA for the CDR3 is TGTGCCAGCAGTTTCCCTAGCGGGGGCCAAGAGACCCAGTACTTC. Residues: CASSFPSGGQETQYF.